This TCR beta chain was sequenced for a study of shared clonotypes between healthy human individuals. Overall study results and limits: Non-shared clonotypes showed lower generation probabilities than clonotypes common to all four donors. The study generally estimated greater richness for naive than memory subsets.

The J segment lost 1 base and the V segment lost 3 bases, leaving 10 bases of the junction unmatched. The CDR3 loop spans 17 amino acids. In germline, CDR1 is MDHEN, CDR2 SYDVKM. To note about this clone: Its antigen is currently unknown.

TCRdb's copy holds only in-frame clones and misses some; the assay was immunoSEQ multiplex PCR. The sample consists of approximately 2,300,000 clones, 85% to 95% of them appearing once. The chain uses TRBV28 and TRBJ1-1, with 8 bases that match TRBD1. Sequencing input: naive CD4+ T cells from PBMCs. The subset here: CD45RA+ positively selected. This TCR was recovered from a young man in good health. Some clones in this sample may be carry-over from other donors' samples. The CDR3 nucleotides read TGTGCCAGCAGTTTTATTCAGTTAGGACAGGGGAACACTGAAGCTTTCTTT. It encodes CASSFIQLGQGNTEAFF.